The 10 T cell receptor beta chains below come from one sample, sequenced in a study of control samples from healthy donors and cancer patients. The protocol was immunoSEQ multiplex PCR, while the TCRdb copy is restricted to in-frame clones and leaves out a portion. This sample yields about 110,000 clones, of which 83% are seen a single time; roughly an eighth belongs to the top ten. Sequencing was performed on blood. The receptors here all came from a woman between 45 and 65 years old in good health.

CDR3 protein: CATTSGASTDTQYF. In DNA, the CDR3 is TGTGCCACCACTAGCGGTGCTAGCACAGATACGCAGTATTTT. The chain employs TRBV19 and TRBJ2-3; 8 bases fit TRBD2. The germline gives CDR1 LNHDA, CDR2 SQIVND (reference sequence). V shed 10 bases and J 0 bases; nucleotides not matched to a gene: 6. This CDR3 region has 14 residues.

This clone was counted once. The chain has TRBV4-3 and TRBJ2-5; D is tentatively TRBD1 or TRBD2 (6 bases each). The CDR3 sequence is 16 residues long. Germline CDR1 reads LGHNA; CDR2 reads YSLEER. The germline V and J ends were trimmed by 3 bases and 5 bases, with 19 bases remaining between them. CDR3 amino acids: CASSQDYGQTLETQYF. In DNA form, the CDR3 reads TGCGCCAGCAGCCAGGACTACGGACAGACTTTGGAGACCCAGTACTTC.

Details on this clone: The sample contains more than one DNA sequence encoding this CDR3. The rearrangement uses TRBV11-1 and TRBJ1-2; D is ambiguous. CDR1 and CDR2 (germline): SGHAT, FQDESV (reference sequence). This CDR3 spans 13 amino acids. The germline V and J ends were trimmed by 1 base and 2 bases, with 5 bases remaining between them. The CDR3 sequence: CASSLGGNYGYTF. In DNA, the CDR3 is TGTGCCAGCAGCTTAGGCGGAAACTATGGCTACACCTTC.

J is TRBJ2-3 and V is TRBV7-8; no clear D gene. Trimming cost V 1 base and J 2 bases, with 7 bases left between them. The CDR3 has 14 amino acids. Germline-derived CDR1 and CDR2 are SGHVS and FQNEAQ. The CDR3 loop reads CASSLDGYTDTQYF. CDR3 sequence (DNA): TGTGCCAGCAGCTTAGACGGTTACACAGATACGCAGTATTTT.

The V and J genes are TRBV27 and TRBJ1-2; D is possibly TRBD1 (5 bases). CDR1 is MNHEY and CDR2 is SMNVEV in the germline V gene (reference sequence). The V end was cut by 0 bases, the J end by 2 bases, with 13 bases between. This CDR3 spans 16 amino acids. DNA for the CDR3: TGTGCCAGCAGTTTATCAGGGGCGGCAGGAAACTATGGCTACACCTTC. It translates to CASSLSGAAGNYGYTF.

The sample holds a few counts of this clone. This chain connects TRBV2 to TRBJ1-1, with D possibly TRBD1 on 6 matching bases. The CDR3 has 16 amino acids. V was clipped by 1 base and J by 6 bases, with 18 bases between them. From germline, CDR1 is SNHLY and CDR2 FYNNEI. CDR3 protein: CASSEGQKGGVAEAFF. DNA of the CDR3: TGTGCCAGCAGTGAAGGCCAGAAAGGGGGGGTCGCTGAAGCTTTCTTT.

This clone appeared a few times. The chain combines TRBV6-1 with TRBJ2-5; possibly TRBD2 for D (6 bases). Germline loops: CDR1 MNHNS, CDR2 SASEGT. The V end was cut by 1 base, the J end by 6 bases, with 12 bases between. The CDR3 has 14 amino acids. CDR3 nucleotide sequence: TGTGCCAGCAGTGAAGTTTCTAGCGAAAAGACCCAGTACTTC. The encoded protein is CASSEVSSEKTQYF.

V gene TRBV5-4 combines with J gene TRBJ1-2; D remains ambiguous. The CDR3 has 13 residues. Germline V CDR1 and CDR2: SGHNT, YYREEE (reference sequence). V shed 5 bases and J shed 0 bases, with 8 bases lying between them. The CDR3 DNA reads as TGTGCCAGCAGTTTGACAACTAACTATGGCTACACCTTC. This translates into CASSLTTNYGYTF. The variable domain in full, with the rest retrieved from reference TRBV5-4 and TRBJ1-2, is ETGVTQSPTHLIKTRGQQVTLRCSSQSGHNTVSWYQQALGQGPQFIFQYYREEENGRGNFPPRFSGLQFPNYSSELNVNALELDDSALYLCASSLTTNYGYTFGSGTRLTVV.

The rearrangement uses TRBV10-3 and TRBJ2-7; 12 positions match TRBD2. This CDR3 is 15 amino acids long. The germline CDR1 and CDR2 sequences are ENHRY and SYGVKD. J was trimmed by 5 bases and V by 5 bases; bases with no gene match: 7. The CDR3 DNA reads TGTGCCATCAGTTTTGCTAGCGGGAGGGACCACGAGCAGTACTTC. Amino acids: CAISFASGRDHEQYF.

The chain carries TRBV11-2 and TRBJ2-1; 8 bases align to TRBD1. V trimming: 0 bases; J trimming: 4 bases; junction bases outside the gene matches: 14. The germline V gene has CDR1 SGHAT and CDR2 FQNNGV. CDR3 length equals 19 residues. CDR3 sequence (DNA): TGTGCCAGCAGCTTAGATACTTCTCTCCAGGGGGCTCGGTACAATGAGCAGTTCTTC. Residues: CASSLDTSLQGARYNEQFF.